Below are 22 T cell receptor beta chains sequenced from a single sample in a study of T cells after yellow fever vaccination. Using its own MiXCR run on the 5' RACE reads, TCRdb lists one record per CDR3 protein. This sample has roughly 320,000 distinct CDR3 sequences, with about 10% found just once. Sequences were derived from CD4+ T cells sorted from PBMCs, sampled 45 days after the yellow fever booster vaccination. These receptors came from a man between 18 and 35 years old who received the YFV17D yellow fever vaccine.

This clonotype has a count of ten or more. This chain uses TRBV20-1 with TRBJ2-7; TRBD2 might be the D (5 bases). The CDR3 has 12 amino acids. The V and J ends lost 0 bases and 6 bases respectively, with 9 bases between them. Germline lookup yields CDR1 DFQATT and CDR2 SNEGSKA (reference sequence). CDR3 in amino acids: CSARDGRVEQYV. In nucleotides, the CDR3 is TGCAGTGCTAGAGATGGGCGGGTCGAGCAGTACGTC.

This clonotype was detected only a few times. This rearrangement joins TRBV4-1 to TRBJ2-5, with 11 nucleotides matching TRBD2. Germline assignment: CDR1 MGHRA and CDR2 YSYEKL. Unmatched junction bases numbered 6, after V lost 1 base and J lost 5 bases. CDR3 length: 16 amino acids. The chain's CDR3 is CASSQVSGGAGETQYF. The CDR3 nucleotides are TGCGCCAGCAGCCAAGTTAGCGGGGGGGCTGGTGAGACCCAGTACTTC.

The genes are TRBV4-1 and TRBJ1-2, with 10 bases lining up with TRBD1. Germline CDR1 is MGHRA and CDR2 is YSYEKL. The CDR3 covers 16 residues. The junction had 12 bases not matched to a gene; V was cut back by 3 bases and J by 8 bases. The DNA for the CDR3 is TGCGCCAGCAGCCAGCCCGCCCGGGACAGGGGACAAGGCTACACCTTC. This sequence encodes CASSQPARDRGQGYTF.

This clonotype was counted a few times. The rearrangement uses TRBV7-2 and TRBJ1-1; possible D gene TRBD1, 5 bases. The CDR3 loop spans 15 amino acids. The V end was cut by 0 bases, the J end by 1 base, with 9 bases between. Germline CDR1 and CDR2: SGHTA and FQGNSA. The CDR3 reads CASSLAGAANTEAFF. CDR3 nucleotides: TGTGCCAGCAGCTTAGCCGGGGCGGCGAACACTGAAGCTTTCTTT.

This clonotype appeared a few times. The rearrangement uses TRBV7-2 and TRBJ2-2, with TRBD1 as a possible D gene (5 bases). The germline V gene encodes CDR1 SGHTA and CDR2 FQGNSA. The germline V and J ends were trimmed by 2 bases and 5 bases, with 12 bases remaining between them. The CDR3 has 15 amino acids. The CDR3 DNA sequence: TGTGCCAGCAGCTTATCAAGGGGCTGGACCGGGGAGCTGTTTTTT. This translates into CASSLSRGWTGELFF. Full variable domain (missing parts from reference TRBV7-2 and TRBJ2-2): GAGVSQSPSNKVTEKGKDVELRCDPISGHTALYWYRQSLGQGLEFLIYFQGNSAPDKSGLPSDRFSAERTGGSVSTLTIQRTQQEDSAVYLCASSLSRGWTGELFFGEGSRLTVL.

This clonotype was counted at least ten times. The J gene is TRBJ1-2, the V gene TRBV6-6, with 9 bases that match TRBD1. Germline assignment: CDR1 MNHNY and CDR2 SVGAGI (reference sequence). The CDR3 covers 16 residues. The ends lost 6 bases at V and 1 base at J; junction bases unmatched: 9. The CDR3 DNA sequence: TGTGCCAGCAGACCGCCGGGACAGGGCCTTAACTATGGCTACACCTTC. Its translation is CASRPPGQGLNYGYTF.

This clonotype was recorded a few times. V is TRBV6-1 and J is TRBJ1-5; D perhaps matches TRBD1 (5 bases). The V gene lost 10 bases and the J gene lost 2 bases, with 15 bases spanning the gap. This CDR3 has 14 amino acids. The germline V gene encodes CDR1 MNHNS and CDR2 SASEGT. CDR3 DNA: TGTGCCACCGTCGGGACTAGTGGCAATCAGCCCCAGCATTTT. Its translation is CATVGTSGNQPQHF.

This clonotype was recorded a few times. The chain has TRBV20-1 and TRBJ2-7; the match to TRBD2 covers 7 bases. The germline CDR1 and CDR2 sequences are DFQATT and SNEGSKA (reference sequence). V lost 5 bases, J lost 6 bases, and 16 bases stayed unmatched. There are 15 residues in the CDR3. The CDR3 DNA reads TGCAGTGCTGACCGGCCCAGCGGGACGGTCGTCGAGCAGTACTTC. Protein product: CSADRPSGTVVEQYF.

This clonotype was counted only a few times. V and J are TRBV7-9 and TRBJ2-3, with a weak D call TRBD1 (6 bases). Trimming took 3 bases from V and 0 from J, leaving 10 bases between them. Germline V lookup: CDR1 SEHNR, CDR2 FQNEAQ (reference sequence). CDR3 length: 15 residues. In nucleotides, the CDR3 is TGTGCCAGCAGCTTCGGACAGCCTAGCACAGATACGCAGTATTTT. Protein sequence: CASSFGQPSTDTQYF. Using reference TRBV7-9 and TRBJ2-3 for the parts outside the CDR3, the full variable domain is DTGVSQNPRHKITKRGQNVTFRCDPISEHNRLYWYRQTLGQGPEFLTYFQNEAQLEKSRLLSDRFSAERPKGSFSTLEIQRTEQGDSAMYLCASSFGQPSTDTQYFGPGTRLTVL.

This chain uses TRBV10-3 with TRBJ1-5, with D hard to call. CDR1 and CDR2 from the germline V gene are ENHRY and SYGVKD. The CDR3 loop spans 16 amino acids. V was cut by 8 bases and J by 2 bases, with 19 bases left in between. The CDR3 DNA is TGTGCCATCGCGGCTGGGAGGGCTGAAGGCAATCAGCCCCAGCATTTT. Translating gives CAIAAGRAEGNQPQHF.

The chain is built from TRBV5-1 and TRBJ2-2; D gene ambiguous. V was shortened by 0 bases and J by 0 bases, with 9 bases between the two germline ends. Germline V gene sequence: CDR1 SGHRS, CDR2 YFSETQ. The CDR3 extends over 16 amino acids. CDR3 amino acids: CASSLGLIANTGELFF. DNA of the CDR3: TGCGCCAGCAGCTTGGGGTTGATAGCGAACACCGGGGAGCTGTTTTTT.

This clonotype turned up a few times. The chain couples TRBV21-1 to TRBJ1-1; TRBD1 is taken as the D call from the table, unchecked against the DNA. TRBV21-1 is an annotated pseudogene. The CDR3 length is 18 residues. CDR3 in amino acids: CASSKGVRDRGVDTEAFF. DNA for the CDR3: TGTGCCAGCAGCAAAGGCGTGAGGGATAGGGGGGTGGACACTGAAGCTTTCTTT.

This clonotype appeared many times. The chain carries TRBV4-1 and TRBJ2-5; D is possibly TRBD1 (6 bases). This CDR3 is built from 14 residues. V lost 4 bases and J 2 bases, leaving 11 bases between the germline ends. Per the germline V gene, CDR1 is MGHRA and CDR2 is YSYEKL. DNA for the CDR3: TGCGCCAGCAGCCTTACAGGGAGTCAAGAGACCCAGTACTTC. This translates into CASSLTGSQETQYF.

In DNA form, the CDR3 reads TGCAGTGCAACGGGACTAGCGGGGGGGCCGAAGACCCAGTACTTC. This gives the protein CSATGLAGGPKTQYF. V and J are TRBV20-1 and TRBJ2-5, with 16 bases matching TRBD2. The germline V gene encodes CDR1 DFQATT and CDR2 SNEGSKA (reference sequence). V shed 6 bases, J shed 6 bases, and the junction held 7 bases outside the gene matches. The CDR3 has 15 amino acids.

There are a few counts of this clonotype. J is TRBJ2-3 and V is TRBV6-2 or TRBV6-3; D unresolved. The V end lost 8 bases, the J end lost 2 bases, and 11 bases lay between the germline ends. Looked up from germline, CDR1 is MNHEY and CDR2 is SVGEGT. The CDR3 runs to 13 residues. CDR3 in DNA: TGTGCCAGCGACGACGGATTCACAGATACGCAGTATTTT. Encoded protein: CASDDGFTDTQYF.

The CDR3, as DNA: TGTGCCAGCAGTTCCCGCGACAGGGGGCGCGGGGATGGCTACACCTTC. Protein product: CASSSRDRGRGDGYTF. The chain has TRBV12-3 or TRBV12-4 and TRBJ1-2, with 10 bases lining up with TRBD1. The V gene end was trimmed by 4 bases and the J gene end by 6 bases; junction bases not matched to a gene: 11. This CDR3 spans 16 amino acids.

V usage is TRBV11-2 and J usage is TRBJ2-5, with 14 bases aligning to TRBD2. V trimming: 5 bases; J trimming: 5 bases; junction bases outside the gene matches: 4. This CDR3 contains 15 residues. Germline V CDR1 and CDR2: SGHAT, FQNNGV. The CDR3 reads CASSLRTSGGETQYF. In DNA, the CDR3 is TGTGCCAGCAGCCTTAGGACTAGCGGGGGGGAGACCCAGTACTTC.

V is TRBV6-6 and J is TRBJ1-6; D is undetermined. V lost 2 bases and J lost 7, with 3 bases in between. This CDR3 has 12 amino acids. Germline V gene sequence: CDR1 MNHNY, CDR2 SVGAGI (reference sequence). The CDR3 loop reads CASSYDNSPLHF. The CDR3 DNA follows: TGTGCCAGCAGTTACGACAATTCACCCCTCCACTTT.

The V call is TRBV12-3 or TRBV12-4, the J call TRBJ2-2, with a tentative D call TRBD2 (6 bases). The CDR3 length is 15 residues. The V end lost 3 bases, the J end lost 5 bases, and 13 bases lay between the germline ends. CDR3 sequence (DNA): TGTGCCAGCAGTTTTGGAGCGGGTCAGACCGGGGAGCTGTTTTTT. This sequence encodes CASSFGAGQTGELFF.

This clonotype turned up a few times. The chain is built from TRBV6-2 or TRBV6-3 and TRBJ2-7; TRBD2 might be the D (5 bases). Germline lookup yields CDR1 MNHEY and CDR2 SVGEGT. The V end lost 6 bases, the J end lost 6 bases, and 21 bases lay between the germline ends. The CDR3 is 15 residues long. In nucleotides, the CDR3 is TGTGCCAGCAGGAGGATTACCCCCTCAGAGGGCGAGCAGTACGTC. It is translated as CASRRITPSEGEQYV.

This clonotype was seen at least ten times. This rearrangement joins TRBV5-4 to TRBJ2-1; a possible D gene is TRBD1 (5 bases). This CDR3 comprises 15 residues. The ends were cut back, 4 bases at V and 0 bases at J, with 11 bases in the middle. Germline CDR1 SGHNT, CDR2 YYREEE (reference sequence). The chain's CDR3 is CASSLTASSYNEQFF. The CDR3, as DNA: TGTGCCAGCAGCCTGACAGCCAGCTCCTACAATGAGCAGTTCTTC.

This clonotype was counted many times. CDR3 in DNA: TGCAGTGCTAGAGATCATAGGTCTCACCCGTCCTACGCTGAAGCTTTCTTT. Amino acid sequence: CSARDHRSHPSYAEAFF. This chain joins TRBV20-1 and TRBJ1-1; D not resolved. The CDR3 is made up of 17 amino acids. The V gene lost 0 bases and the J gene lost 6 bases, with 23 bases spanning the gap. Germline V gives CDR1 DFQATT, CDR2 SNEGSKA (reference sequence).